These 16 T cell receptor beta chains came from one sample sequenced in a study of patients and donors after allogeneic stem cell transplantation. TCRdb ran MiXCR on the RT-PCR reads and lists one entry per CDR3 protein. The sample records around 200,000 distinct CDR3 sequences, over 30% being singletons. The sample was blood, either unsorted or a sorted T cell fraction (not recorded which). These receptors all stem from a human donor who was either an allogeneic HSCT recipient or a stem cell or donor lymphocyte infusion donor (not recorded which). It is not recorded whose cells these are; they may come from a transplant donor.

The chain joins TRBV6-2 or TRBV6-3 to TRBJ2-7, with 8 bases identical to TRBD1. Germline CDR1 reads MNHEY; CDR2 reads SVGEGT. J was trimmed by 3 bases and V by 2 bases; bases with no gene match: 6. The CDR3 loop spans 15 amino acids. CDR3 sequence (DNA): TGTGCCAGCAGTTACCCAGGGACAGGAGTCTACGAGCAGTACTTC. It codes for CASSYPGTGVYEQYF.

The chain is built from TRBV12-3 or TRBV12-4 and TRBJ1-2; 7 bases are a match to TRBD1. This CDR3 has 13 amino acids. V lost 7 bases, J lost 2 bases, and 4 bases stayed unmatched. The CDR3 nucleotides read TGTGCCAGCAAAGAGACAGGGAACTATGGCTACACCTTC. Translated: CASKETGNYGYTF.

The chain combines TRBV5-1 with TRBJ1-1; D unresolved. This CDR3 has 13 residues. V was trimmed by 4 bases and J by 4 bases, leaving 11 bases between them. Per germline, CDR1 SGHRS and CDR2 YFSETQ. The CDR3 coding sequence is TGCGCCAGCAGCCCGCCGGCTAGCACTGAAGCTTTCTTT. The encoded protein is CASSPPASTEAFF.

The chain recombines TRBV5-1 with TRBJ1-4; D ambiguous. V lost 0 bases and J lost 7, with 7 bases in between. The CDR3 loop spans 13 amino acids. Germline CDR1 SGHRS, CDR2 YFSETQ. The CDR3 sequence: CASSLERAEKLFF. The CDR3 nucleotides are TGCGCCAGCAGCTTGGAGAGGGCTGAAAAACTGTTTTTT.

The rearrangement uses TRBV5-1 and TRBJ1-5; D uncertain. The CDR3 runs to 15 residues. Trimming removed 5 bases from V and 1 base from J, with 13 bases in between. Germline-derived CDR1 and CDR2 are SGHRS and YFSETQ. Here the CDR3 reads CASRFGLGSNQPQHF. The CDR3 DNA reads TGCGCCAGCAGGTTCGGGTTAGGGAGCAATCAGCCCCAGCATTTT.

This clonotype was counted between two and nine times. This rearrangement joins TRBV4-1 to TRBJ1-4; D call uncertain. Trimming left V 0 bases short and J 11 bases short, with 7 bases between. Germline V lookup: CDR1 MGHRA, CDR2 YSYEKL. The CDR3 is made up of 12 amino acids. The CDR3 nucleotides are TGCGCCAGCAGCCAAGACGTGGGCAAACTGTTTTTT. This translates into CASSQDVGKLFF.

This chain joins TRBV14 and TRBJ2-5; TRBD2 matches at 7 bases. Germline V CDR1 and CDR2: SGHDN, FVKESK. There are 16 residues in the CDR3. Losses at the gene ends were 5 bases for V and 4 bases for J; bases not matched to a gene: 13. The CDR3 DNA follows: TGTGCCAGCAGCTTCGGCGGGGGACGAGGCGGAGAGACCCAGTACTTC. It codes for CASSFGGGRGGETQYF.

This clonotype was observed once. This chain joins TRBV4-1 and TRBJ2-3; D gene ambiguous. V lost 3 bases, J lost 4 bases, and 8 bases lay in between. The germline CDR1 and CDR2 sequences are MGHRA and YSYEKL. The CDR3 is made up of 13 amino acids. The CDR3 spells CASSHVAPDTQYF. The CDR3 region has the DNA TGCGCCAGCAGCCACGTCGCGCCAGATACGCAGTATTTT.

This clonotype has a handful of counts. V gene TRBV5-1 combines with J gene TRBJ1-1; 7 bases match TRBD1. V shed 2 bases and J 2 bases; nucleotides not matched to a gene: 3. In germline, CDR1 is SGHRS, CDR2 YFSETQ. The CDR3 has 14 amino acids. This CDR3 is CASSFTGENTEAFF. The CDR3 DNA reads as TGCGCCAGCAGCTTTACAGGGGAAAACACTGAAGCTTTCTTT. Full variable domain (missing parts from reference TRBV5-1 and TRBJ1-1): KAGVTQTPRYLIKTRGQQVTLSCSPISGHRSVSWYQQTPGQGLQFLFEYFSETQRNKGNFPGRFSGRQFSNSRSEMNVSTLELGDSALYLCASSFTGENTEAFFGQGTRLTVV.

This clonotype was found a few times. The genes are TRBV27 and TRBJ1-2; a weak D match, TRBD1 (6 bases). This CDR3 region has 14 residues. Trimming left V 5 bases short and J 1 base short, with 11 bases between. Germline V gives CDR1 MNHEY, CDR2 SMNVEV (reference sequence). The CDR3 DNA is TGTGCCAGCAGTACGGACAGAAGTAACTATGGCTACACCTTC. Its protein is CASSTDRSNYGYTF.

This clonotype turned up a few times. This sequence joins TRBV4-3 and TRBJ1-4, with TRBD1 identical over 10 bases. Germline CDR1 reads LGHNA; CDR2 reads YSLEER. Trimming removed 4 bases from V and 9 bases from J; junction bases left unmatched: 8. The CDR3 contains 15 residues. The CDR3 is CASSPLGTGDKKLFF. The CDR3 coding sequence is TGCGCCAGCAGCCCCCTTGGGACAGGGGATAAAAAACTGTTTTTT.

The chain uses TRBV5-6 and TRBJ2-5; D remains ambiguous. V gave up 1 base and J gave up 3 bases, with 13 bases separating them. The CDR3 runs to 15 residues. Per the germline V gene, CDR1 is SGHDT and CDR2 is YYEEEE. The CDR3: CASSLFAVGEETQYF. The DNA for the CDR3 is TGTGCCAGCAGCTTGTTTGCTGTTGGGGAAGAGACCCAGTACTTC.

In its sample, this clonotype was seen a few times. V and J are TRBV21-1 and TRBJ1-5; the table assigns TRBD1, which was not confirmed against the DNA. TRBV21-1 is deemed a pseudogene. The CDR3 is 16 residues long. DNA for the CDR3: TGTGCCAGCAGTCGGGTTAGACCCCGGAGCAATCAGCCCCAGCATTTT. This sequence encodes CASSRVRPRSNQPQHF.

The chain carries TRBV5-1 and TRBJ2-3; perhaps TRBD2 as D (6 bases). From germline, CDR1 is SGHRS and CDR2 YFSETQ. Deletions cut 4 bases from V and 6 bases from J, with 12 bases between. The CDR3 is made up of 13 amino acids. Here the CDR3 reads CASSTRGKDTQYF. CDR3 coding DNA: TGCGCCAGCAGCACCCGGGGGAAGGATACGCAGTATTTT.

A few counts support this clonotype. The CDR3 DNA reads as TGCGCCAGCAGCCAAGATGGGAGCGAACCGAACTATGGCTACACCTTC. This translates into CASSQDGSEPNYGYTF. The V and J genes are TRBV4-3 and TRBJ1-2; D gene unclear. Trimming stripped 0 bases from V and 2 bases from J, with 13 bases between. The CDR3 is made up of 16 amino acids. Looked up from germline, CDR1 is LGHNA and CDR2 is YSLEER.

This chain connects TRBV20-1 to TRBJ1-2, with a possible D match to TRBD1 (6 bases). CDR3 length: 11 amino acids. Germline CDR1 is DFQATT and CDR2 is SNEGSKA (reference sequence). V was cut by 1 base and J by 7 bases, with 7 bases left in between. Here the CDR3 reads CSARGGGGYTF. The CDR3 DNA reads TGCAGTGCTAGAGGAGGGGGTGGCTACACCTTC.